The sample holds one count of the clone carrying this T cell receptor beta chain. What it binds is not known. These data originate in a study of T cell responses to AZD1222 COVID-19 vaccine. The study's findings and limits: There were mostly white British donors and more females than males, and clonal diversity was possibly underestimated. An increase in Spike-specific TCR breadth and depth was observed after two AZD1222 doses. Reports indicate that nearly half of spike-specific TCRs are directed at unmutated variant regions.

This CDR3 is built from 11 residues. V was pared by 7 bases and J by 2 bases, with 5 bases between. CDR1 SEHNR and CDR2 FQNEAQ come from the germline V gene (reference sequence). Clones were sequenced by immunoSEQ multiplex PCR, and TCRdb holds only the in-frame ones, with some missing. The data hold around 140,000 clones, with 90% to 95% observed a single time. The clonotype originates from an adult in good health. The material was peripheral blood, obtained on day 0 of MenACWY control vaccination. The J gene is TRBJ1-2, the V gene TRBV7-9; D remains unclear. CDR3 loop: CASTPNYGYTF. DNA for the CDR3: TGTGCCAGCACCCCCAACTATGGCTACACCTTC.